A single sample is the source of the 7 T cell receptor beta chains below, sequenced in a study of OX40 agonist ivuxolimab in advanced cancers. This table comes from immunoSEQ multiplex PCR, and its TCRdb copy is limited to in-frame clones, with some not included. The sample lists fewer than 70,000 clones, around 90% occurring once. Sample: CD4+ or CD8+ T cells sorted from blood, taken in a trial of the OX40 agonist ivuxolimab. All receptors derive from an adult with an advanced solid tumor such as melanoma, head and neck, liver or kidney cancer.

The gene calls are TRBV5-4 and TRBJ2-7; D remains unclear. Germline V CDR1 and CDR2: SGHNT, YYREEE (reference sequence). The CDR3 spans 14 residues. Deletions cut 5 bases from V and 2 bases from J, with 14 bases between. CDR3 sequence (DNA): TGTGCCAGCAGTTATTCCTCAGGAGCCTACGAGCAGTACTTC. Residues: CASSYSSGAYEQYF.

The rearrangement links TRBV7-2 to TRBJ2-5, with 12 bases fitting TRBD2. Trimming cost V 0 bases and J 4 bases; bases outside gene matches: 6. Germline-derived CDR1 and CDR2 are SGHTA and FQGNSA. This CDR3 is 17 amino acids long. CDR3 protein: CASSLAVRLAGAETQYF. DNA of the CDR3: TGTGCCAGCAGCTTAGCGGTTAGACTAGCGGGAGCAGAGACCCAGTACTTC. The full variable domain, its missing parts supplied by reference TRBV7-2 and TRBJ2-5, is GAGVSQSPSNKVTEKGKDVELRCDPISGHTALYWYRQSLGQGLEFLIYFQGNSAPDKSGLPSDRFSAERTGGSVSTLTIQRTQQEDSAVYLCASSLAVRLAGAETQYFGPGTRLLVL.

The table lists this clone with a count of one. The rearrangement joins TRBV11-2 to TRBJ2-6; D is unclear. The CDR3 length is 17 residues. Deletions cut 4 bases from V and 0 bases from J, with 13 bases between. Germline V gene lookup returns CDR1 SGHAT and CDR2 FQNNGV. The CDR3 DNA sequence: TGTGCCAGCAGCTCGGCAGGACGCTTCTCTGGGGCCAACGTCCTGACTTTC. The encoded protein is CASSSAGRFSGANVLTF.

The chain has TRBV5-4 and TRBJ2-1; 13 bases align to TRBD2. Germline values: CDR1 SGHNT, CDR2 YYREEE (reference sequence). V lost 0 bases to trimming and J lost 0 bases; unmatched junction nucleotides: 9. This CDR3 has 20 amino acids. The CDR3: CASSLAFSTSGRSSYNEQFF. In DNA form, the CDR3 reads TGTGCCAGCAGCTTGGCATTCTCGACTAGCGGGAGGAGCTCCTACAATGAGCAGTTCTTC.

The chain is built from TRBV6-1 and TRBJ1-5; TRBD1 might be the D (5 bases). Looked up from germline, CDR1 is MNHNS and CDR2 is SASEGT. The V end lost 2 bases, the J end lost 5 bases, and 13 bases lay between the germline ends. CDR3 length: 15 residues. CDR3 in DNA: TGTGCCAGCAGTGAATATAGGGGAATCGATCAGCCCCAGCATTTT. Amino acids: CASSEYRGIDQPQHF.

The chain recombines TRBV5-6 with TRBJ2-5; 7 nucleotides agree with TRBD2. This CDR3 is 16 amino acids long. Germline V gene sequence: CDR1 SGHDT, CDR2 YYEEEE. V lost 4 bases and J lost 1; bases outside the gene matches: 10. Written as DNA, the CDR3 is TGTGCCAGCAGCATCTTAGGGCCTAGCGGCCAAGAGACCCAGTACTTC. It translates to CASSILGPSGQETQYF.

The chain employs TRBV27 and TRBJ2-2; 7 bases align to TRBD1. V shed 2 bases and J 2 bases; nucleotides not matched to a gene: 8. Per the germline V gene, CDR1 is MNHEY and CDR2 is SMNVEV (reference sequence). This CDR3 has 17 residues. The CDR3 region has the DNA TGTGCCAGCAGTTTACTCTTCCGGGACAGTAACACCGGGGAGCTGTTTTTT. This sequence encodes CASSLLFRDSNTGELFF.